This TCR beta chain derives from a study of human T cells and chemical hapten exposure. Study-wide background: Slight volume differences across pooled libraries mainly accounted for varying per-sample TCR yields.

In its sample, this clonotype is medium-sized. Its specificity is unknown. Documented time point: patch test 3, about 24 weeks after DPC sensitization. Treatment meaning: therapeutic diphenylcyclopropenone sensitization with weekly scalp DPC. The germline gives CDR1 DFQATT, CDR2 SNEGSKA (reference sequence). The CDR3 is 12 residues long. V lost 6 bases, J lost 7 bases, and 13 bases lay in between. It was the library that attached unique molecular identifiers to individual cDNA molecules. MiXCR, applied by TCRdb to the RACE reads, yields one record per CDR3 protein. Of about 82,000 distinct CDR3 sequences listed, around 13% are singletons. Study-level points and caveats: Those TCRs sitting above 1 in 1000 frequency stayed the same with DPC sensitization. The study found that PT1 expanded TCR counts correlated positively with patch test score.

The V and J genes are TRBV20-1 and TRBJ1-5; D remains unclear. The sequencing used whole blood, collected in connection with sensitization to the hapten diphenylcyclopropenone (DPC). This clonotype originated in a woman between 45 and 60 years old with alopecia areata. Some clones in this sample may be carry-over from other donors' samples. Written as DNA, the CDR3 is TGCAGTGCCCTTACCTCGGCGCAGCCCCAGCATTTT. Protein product: CSALTSAQPQHF.